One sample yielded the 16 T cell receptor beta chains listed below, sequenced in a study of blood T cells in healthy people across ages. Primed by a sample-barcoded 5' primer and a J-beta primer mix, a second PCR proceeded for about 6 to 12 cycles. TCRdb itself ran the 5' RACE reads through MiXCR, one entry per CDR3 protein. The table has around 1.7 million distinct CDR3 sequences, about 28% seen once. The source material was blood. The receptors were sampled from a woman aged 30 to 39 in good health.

CDR3 sequence (DNA): TGTGCCTGGAGCGGTCTAGCGGGGGGGCCGGGAGAGACCCAGTACTTC. Translated: CAWSGLAGGPGETQYF. The chain links TRBV30 to TRBJ2-5; 12 nucleotides align to TRBD2. J lost 4 bases, V lost 3 bases, and 9 bases had no gene match. This CDR3 has 16 residues. Per the germline V gene, CDR1 is GTSNPN and CDR2 is SVGIG (reference sequence).

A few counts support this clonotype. CDR3 amino acids: CASSLQGDLGKLFF. In DNA form, the CDR3 reads TGTGCCAGCAGCTTACAGGGGGATCTTGGGAAACTGTTTTTT. The rearrangement joins TRBV7-8 to TRBJ1-4, with 7 nucleotides matching TRBD1. The CDR3 has 14 amino acids. With V trimmed by 2 bases and J by 11 bases, 8 bases remained unmatched. CDR1 and CDR2 from the germline V gene are SGHVS and FQNEAQ.

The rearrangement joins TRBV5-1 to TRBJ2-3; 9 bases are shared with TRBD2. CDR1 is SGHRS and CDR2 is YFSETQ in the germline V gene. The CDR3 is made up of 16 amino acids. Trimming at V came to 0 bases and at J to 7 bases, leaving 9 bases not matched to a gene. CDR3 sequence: CASSLAPSGELHTQYF. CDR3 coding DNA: TGCGCCAGCAGCTTGGCGCCTAGCGGGGAACTTCATACGCAGTATTTT.

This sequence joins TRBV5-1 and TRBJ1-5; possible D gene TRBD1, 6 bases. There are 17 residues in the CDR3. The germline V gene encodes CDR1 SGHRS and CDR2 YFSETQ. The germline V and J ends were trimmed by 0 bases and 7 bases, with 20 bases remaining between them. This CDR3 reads CASSLGGGEGQGQPQHF. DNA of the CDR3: TGCGCCAGCAGCTTGGGTGGGGGAGAGGGACAAGGCCAGCCCCAGCATTTT.

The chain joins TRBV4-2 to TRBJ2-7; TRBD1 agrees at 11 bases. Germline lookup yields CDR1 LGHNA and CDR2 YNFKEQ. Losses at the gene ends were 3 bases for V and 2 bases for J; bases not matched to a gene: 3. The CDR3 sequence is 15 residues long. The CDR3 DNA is TGTGCCAGCAGCCAGAGGACAGGGGGCCCCTACGAGCAGTACTTC. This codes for CASSQRTGGPYEQYF.

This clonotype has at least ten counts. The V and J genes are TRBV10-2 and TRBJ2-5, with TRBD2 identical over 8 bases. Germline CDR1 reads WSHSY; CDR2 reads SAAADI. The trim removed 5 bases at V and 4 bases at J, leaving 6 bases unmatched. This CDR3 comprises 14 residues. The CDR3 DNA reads TGCGCCAGCAGTTCCCGGGGGGGCCGAGAGACCCAGTACTTC. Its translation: CASSSRGGRETQYF.

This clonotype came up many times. CDR3 in DNA: TGCGCCAGCAGCTTGGAATCGGGCGGCGGGGTATACAATGAGCAGTTCTTC. This encodes CASSLESGGGVYNEQFF. The chain couples TRBV5-1 to TRBJ2-1; D possibly corresponds to TRBD2 (6 bases). Trimming pared 0 bases from V and 4 bases from J, leaving 17 bases between. Germline assignment: CDR1 SGHRS and CDR2 YFSETQ. The CDR3 is 17 residues long.

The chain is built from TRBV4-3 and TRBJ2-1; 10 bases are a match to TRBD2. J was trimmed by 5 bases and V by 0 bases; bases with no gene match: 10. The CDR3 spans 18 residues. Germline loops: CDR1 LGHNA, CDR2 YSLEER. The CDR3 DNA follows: TGCGCCAGCAGCCAAGATCTTTCCGGGACTAGCGTAGACAATGAGCAGTTCTTC. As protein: CASSQDLSGTSVDNEQFF.

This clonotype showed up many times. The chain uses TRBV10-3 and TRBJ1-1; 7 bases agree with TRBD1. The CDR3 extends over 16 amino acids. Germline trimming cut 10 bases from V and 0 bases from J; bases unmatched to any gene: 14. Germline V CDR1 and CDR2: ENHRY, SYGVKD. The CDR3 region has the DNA TGTGCCACCAGGGGGGCAGGGGGAAAAATGAACACTGAAGCTTTCTTT. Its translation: CATRGAGGKMNTEAFF.

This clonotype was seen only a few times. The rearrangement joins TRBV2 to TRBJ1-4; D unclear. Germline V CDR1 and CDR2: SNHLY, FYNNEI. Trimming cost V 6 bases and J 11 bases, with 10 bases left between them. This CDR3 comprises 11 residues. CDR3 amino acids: CASSIRSKLFF. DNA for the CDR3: TGTGCCAGCAGCATCCGGTCCAAACTGTTTTTT.

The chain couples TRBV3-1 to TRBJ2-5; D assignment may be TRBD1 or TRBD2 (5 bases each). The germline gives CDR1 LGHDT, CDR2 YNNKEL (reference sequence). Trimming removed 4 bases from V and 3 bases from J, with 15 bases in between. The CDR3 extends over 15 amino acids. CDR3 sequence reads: CASSRTRDVKETQYF. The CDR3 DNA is TGTGCCAGCAGCCGAACCCGGGACGTGAAAGAGACCCAGTACTTC.

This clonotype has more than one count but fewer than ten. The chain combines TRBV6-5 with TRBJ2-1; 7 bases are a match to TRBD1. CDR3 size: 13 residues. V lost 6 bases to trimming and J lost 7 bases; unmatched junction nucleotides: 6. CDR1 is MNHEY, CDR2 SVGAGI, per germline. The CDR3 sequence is CASRRTGKNEQFF. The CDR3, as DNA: TGTGCCAGCAGAAGGACAGGAAAGAATGAGCAGTTCTTC.

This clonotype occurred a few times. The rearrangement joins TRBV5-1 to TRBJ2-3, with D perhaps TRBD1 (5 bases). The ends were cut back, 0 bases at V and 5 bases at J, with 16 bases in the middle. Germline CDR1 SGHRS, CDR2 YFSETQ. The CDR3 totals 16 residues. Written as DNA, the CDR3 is TGCGCCAGCAGCTTGGTAATCCAGGGCTCGGGAGATACGCAGTATTTT. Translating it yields CASSLVIQGSGDTQYF. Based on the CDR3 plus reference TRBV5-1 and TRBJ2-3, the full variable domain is KAGVTQTPRYLIKTRGQQVTLSCSPISGHRSVSWYQQTPGQGLQFLFEYFSETQRNKGNFPGRFSGRQFSNSRSEMNVSTLELGDSALYLCASSLVIQGSGDTQYFGPGTRLTVL.

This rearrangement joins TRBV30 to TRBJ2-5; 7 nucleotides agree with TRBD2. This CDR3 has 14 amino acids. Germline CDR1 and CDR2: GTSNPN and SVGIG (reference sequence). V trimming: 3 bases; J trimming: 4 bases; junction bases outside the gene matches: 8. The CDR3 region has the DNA TGTGCCTGGAGGGCGGCGGGAGCACGAGAGACCCAGTACTTC. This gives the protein CAWRAAGARETQYF.

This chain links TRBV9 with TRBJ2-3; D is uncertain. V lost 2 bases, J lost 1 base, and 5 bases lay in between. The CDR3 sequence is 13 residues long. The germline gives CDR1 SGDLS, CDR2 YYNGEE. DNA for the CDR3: TGTGCCAGCAGCGTGCCAGGCACAGATACGCAGTATTTT. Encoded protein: CASSVPGTDTQYF.

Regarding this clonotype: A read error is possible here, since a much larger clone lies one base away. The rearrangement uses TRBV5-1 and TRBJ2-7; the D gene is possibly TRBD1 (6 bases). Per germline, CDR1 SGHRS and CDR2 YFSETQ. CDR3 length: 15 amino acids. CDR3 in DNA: TGCGCCAGCAGCTTAACAGGGATACAGCTACACGAGCGGTACTTC. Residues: CASSLTGIQLHERYF.